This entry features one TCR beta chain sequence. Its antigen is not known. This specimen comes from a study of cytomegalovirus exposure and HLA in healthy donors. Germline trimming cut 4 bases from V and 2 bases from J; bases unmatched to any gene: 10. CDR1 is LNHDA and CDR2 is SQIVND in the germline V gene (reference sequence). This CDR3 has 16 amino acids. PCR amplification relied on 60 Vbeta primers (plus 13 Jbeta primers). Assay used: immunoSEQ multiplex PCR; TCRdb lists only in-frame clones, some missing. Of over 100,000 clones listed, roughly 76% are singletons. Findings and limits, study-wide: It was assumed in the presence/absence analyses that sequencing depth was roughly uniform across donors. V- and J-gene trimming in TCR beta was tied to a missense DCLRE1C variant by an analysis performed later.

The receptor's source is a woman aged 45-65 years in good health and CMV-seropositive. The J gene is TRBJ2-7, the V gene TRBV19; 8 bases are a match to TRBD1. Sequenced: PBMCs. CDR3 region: CASSTRPGQVPYEQYF. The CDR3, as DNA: TGTGCCAGTAGTACTCGACCGGGACAGGTTCCCTACGAGCAGTACTTC.